Presented here are 20 T cell receptor beta chains from one specimen sequenced in a study of shared clonotypes between healthy human individuals. Here immunoSEQ multiplex PCR was the method, and the copy in TCRdb shows in-frame clones only, minus some. The data hold some 500,000 clones, with about 95% observed a single time. The sequenced material came from naive CD4+ T cells sorted from blood. Subset specified: CD45RA+ positively selected. The receptors come from a woman aged 25 to 39 in good health.

The V and J genes are TRBV27 and TRBJ1-1; D is possibly TRBD1 (5 bases). Trimming removed 2 bases at V and 2 bases at J, with 12 bases between. Germline V gene lookup returns CDR1 MNHEY and CDR2 SMNVEV (reference sequence). This CDR3 is built from 15 residues. The CDR3 sequence is CASSLRGSHNTEAFF. The CDR3 coding sequence is TGTGCCAGCAGTTTAAGGGGATCACATAACACTGAAGCTTTCTTT.

This clone came up once. This chain uses TRBV7-8 with TRBJ2-7; D is ambiguous. This CDR3 is 11 amino acids long. Looked up from germline, CDR1 is SGHVS and CDR2 is FQNEAQ. V lost 5 bases, J lost 6 bases, and 8 bases lay in between. CDR3 bases: TGTGCCAGCAGCGTTAGAAGCGAGCAGTACTTC. Protein product: CASSVRSEQYF.

This clone was seen a few times. The sample has other DNA sequences that encode this CDR3 too. This chain joins TRBV18 and TRBJ1-1; D is ambiguous. The CDR3 consists of 13 residues. Germline-derived CDR1 and CDR2 are KGHSH and LQKENI. With 6 bases removed from V and 1 base from J, the gap between germline ends came to 9 bases. CDR3: CASSPQENTEAFF. The CDR3 DNA reads TGTGCCAGCTCTCCTCAGGAGAACACTGAAGCTTTCTTT.

This rearrangement joins TRBV28 to TRBJ2-7; TRBD2 might be the D (6 bases). V was trimmed by 5 bases and J by 0 bases, leaving 20 bases between them. CDR3 length: 17 residues. CDR1 and CDR2 (germline): MDHEN, SYDVKM. As DNA, the CDR3 is TGTGCCAGCAGTGGAAGTCTCGGGAGAACGAGCTCCTACGAGCAGTACTTC. Protein: CASSGSLGRTSSYEQYF.

V usage is TRBV28 and J usage is TRBJ2-3; D gene ambiguous. This CDR3 region has 13 residues. Germline CDR1 MDHEN, CDR2 SYDVKM. CDR3: CAHGATSTDTQYF. CDR3 nucleotides: TGTGCTCATGGCGCTACTAGCACAGATACGCAGTATTTT.

CDR3 bases: TGTGCCAGCAGCGGACTAGCGGGACGCCGCCACAATGAGCAGTTCTTC. This translates into CASSGLAGRRHNEQFF. V usage is TRBV19 and J usage is TRBJ2-1, with 12 nucleotides matching TRBD2. Germline CDR1 LNHDA, CDR2 SQIVND (reference sequence). V was clipped by 9 bases and J by 5 bases; unmatched bases: 11. This CDR3 is built from 16 residues. The variable domain in full, completed from reference TRBV19 and TRBJ2-1, reads DGGITQSPKYLFRKEGQNVTLSCEQNLNHDAMYWYRQDPGQGLRLIYYSQIVNDFQKGDIAEGYSVSREKKESFPLTVTSAQKNPTAFYLCASSGLAGRRHNEQFFGPGTRLTVL.

This clone came up once. V and J are TRBV19 and TRBJ2-3; D not certain. Per germline, CDR1 LNHDA and CDR2 SQIVND (reference sequence). Trimming shortened V by 3 bases and J by 1 base, and 11 bases separated the two germline ends. CDR3 length: 15 amino acids. The CDR3 DNA reads TGTGCCAGTAGTATTCGAGTGGAAGGCACAGATACGCAGTATTTT. It yields the protein CASSIRVEGTDTQYF.

The chain carries TRBV5-5 and TRBJ1-3; 9 bases line up with TRBD1. The germline CDR1 and CDR2 sequences are SGHKS and YYEKEE (reference sequence). This CDR3 comprises 14 residues. After removal of 4 bases from V and 4 bases from J, the junction contained 3 bases not matched to a gene. As DNA, the CDR3 is TGTGCCAGCAGCCACGGGACAGGGGGAAACACCATATATTTT. Translating it yields CASSHGTGGNTIYF.

The rearrangement joins TRBV7-9 to TRBJ1-1, with 10 nucleotides matching TRBD1. The CDR3 runs to 15 residues. Looked up from germline, CDR1 is SEHNR and CDR2 is FQNEAQ (reference sequence). V was pared by 4 bases and J by 4 bases, with 6 bases of the junction left unmatched. The CDR3 here is CASSSRQGAGTEAFF. The CDR3 region has the DNA TGTGCCAGCAGCTCCCGACAGGGGGCTGGCACTGAAGCTTTCTTT.

The V and J genes are TRBV6-6 and TRBJ1-1; possible D gene TRBD1, 6 bases. CDR3 length equals 12 residues. Germline loops: CDR1 MNHNY, CDR2 SVGAGI (reference sequence). The ends were cut back, 8 bases at V and 3 bases at J, with 10 bases in the middle. For the CDR3, the DNA is TGTGCCAGCTGGCAGGGGTACACTGAAGCTTTCTTT. Protein sequence: CASWQGYTEAFF.

The chain recombines TRBV6-5 with TRBJ2-2; D gene unclear. The germline V and J ends were trimmed by 4 bases and 4 bases, with 10 bases remaining between them. From germline, CDR1 is MNHEY and CDR2 SVGAGI. The CDR3 covers 14 residues. The CDR3 DNA reads as TGTGCCAGCAGTTTGACGGGTGGCACCGGGGAGCTGTTTTTT. Protein sequence: CASSLTGGTGELFF.

This clone is a singleton in its sample. CDR3 in amino acids: CASSSLAGDILQPQHF. The CDR3 DNA is TGTGCCTCCAGCAGTCTGGCAGGGGATATTCTTCAGCCCCAGCATTTT. The chain employs TRBV27 and TRBJ1-5, with D perhaps matching TRBD1 (6 bases). Germline V CDR1 and CDR2: MNHEY, SMNVEV (reference sequence). The CDR3 consists of 16 residues. Trimming took off 11 bases at V and 6 bases at J, with 26 bases between the two ends.

This rearrangement joins TRBV19 to TRBJ2-7, with 10 bases lining up with TRBD1. The CDR3 length is 15 residues. The trim removed 5 bases at V and 3 bases at J, leaving 7 bases unmatched. The V gene's germline CDR1 is LNHDA and CDR2 SQIVND (reference sequence). CDR3 loop: CASSYGRDRGYEQYF. CDR3 DNA: TGTGCCAGTAGTTACGGCCGGGACAGGGGCTACGAGCAGTACTTC.

CDR3 in amino acids: CASSFSYGSQETQYF. The CDR3 DNA follows: TGTGCCAGCAGCTTTTCGTACGGGAGCCAAGAGACCCAGTACTTC. The chain joins TRBV5-6 to TRBJ2-5, with a weak D call TRBD2 (6 bases). CDR1 is SGHDT, CDR2 YYEEEE, per germline. The CDR3 contains 15 residues. The germline V and J ends were trimmed by 2 bases and 1 base, with 12 bases remaining between them.

The chain carries TRBV11-1 and TRBJ2-5, with D perhaps matching TRBD2 (5 bases). CDR1 is SGHAT, CDR2 FQDESV, per germline (reference sequence). V dropped 3 bases and J dropped 2 bases, with 7 bases sitting between them. The CDR3 has 13 amino acids. CDR3 in amino acids: CASSFSDQETQYF. In nucleotides, the CDR3 is TGTGCCAGCAGCTTTAGCGATCAAGAGACCCAGTACTTC.

This chain links TRBV4-1 with TRBJ1-2, with D maybe TRBD1 (6 bases). The CDR3 runs 15 residues. Between the trimmed V and J ends, which lost 3 bases and 6 bases, there was a span of 17 bases. Germline V gene sequence: CDR1 MGHRA, CDR2 YSYEKL. CDR3 sequence (DNA): TGCGCCAGCAGCCAGCCTTGGCGGGGGCAAGATGGCTACACCTTC. This encodes CASSQPWRGQDGYTF.

In its sample, this clone was seen once. The chain combines TRBV6-5 with TRBJ2-7; no definite D call. Trimming cost V 0 bases and J 2 bases, with 14 bases left between them. This CDR3 comprises 16 residues. From germline, CDR1 is MNHEY and CDR2 SVGAGI. The CDR3: CASSYSSTIQAYEQYF. CDR3 nucleotides: TGTGCCAGCAGTTACTCGTCTACTATTCAGGCCTACGAGCAGTACTTC.

The chain joins TRBV13 to TRBJ1-4; the match to TRBD1 covers 7 bases. This CDR3 has 15 amino acids. The V gene's germline CDR1 is PRHDT and CDR2 FYEKMQ (reference sequence). J lost 8 bases, V lost 5 bases, and 11 bases had no gene match. Written as DNA, the CDR3 is TGTGCCAGCAGCAGCTCCGACAGGGTACACGAAAAACTGTTTTTT. Translated, it gives CASSSSDRVHEKLFF. Full variable domain (missing parts from reference TRBV13 and TRBJ1-4): AAGVIQSPRHLIKEKRETATLKCYPIPRHDTVYWYQQGPGQDPQFLISFYEKMQSDKGSIPDRFSAQQFSDYHSELNMSSLELGDSALYFCASSSSDRVHEKLFFGSGTQLSVL.

V and J are TRBV28 and TRBJ2-3; 7 nucleotides match TRBD2. Germline assignment: CDR1 MDHEN and CDR2 SYDVKM. There are 14 residues in the CDR3. V gave up 8 bases and J gave up 2 bases; unmatched junction bases: 7. CDR3 DNA sequence: TGTGCCAGCGCAGGGAGGGCCATCACAGATACGCAGTATTTT. This translates into CASAGRAITDTQYF.

The V gene is TRBV28, the J gene TRBJ1-2; D gene uncertain. The germline V gene encodes CDR1 MDHEN and CDR2 SYDVKM. Trimming removed 5 bases at V and 4 bases at J, with 17 bases between. This CDR3 has 15 amino acids. The chain's CDR3 is CASSSATPQAYGYTF. CDR3 in DNA: TGTGCCAGCAGTAGTGCAACACCTCAGGCCTATGGCTACACCTTC.